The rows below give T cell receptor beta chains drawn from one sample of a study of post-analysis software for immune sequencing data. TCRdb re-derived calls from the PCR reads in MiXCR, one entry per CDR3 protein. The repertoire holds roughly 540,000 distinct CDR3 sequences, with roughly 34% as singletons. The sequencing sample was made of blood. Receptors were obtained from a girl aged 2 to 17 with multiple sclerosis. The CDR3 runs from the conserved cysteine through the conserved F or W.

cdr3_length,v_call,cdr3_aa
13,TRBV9,CASSVDQVQPQHF
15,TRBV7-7,CASSWPLQEPYGYTF
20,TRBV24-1,CATSDPGTSGGALSYNEQFF
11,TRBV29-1,CSVEAWNEQFF
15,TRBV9,CASSVARGLDTEAFF
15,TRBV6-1,CASSEFVAASYEQYF
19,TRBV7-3,CASSRPTSGGAGVNNEQFF
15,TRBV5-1,CASRPLNSGANVLTF
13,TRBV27,CASSHDRVSGYTF
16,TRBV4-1,CASSLSAGGGLGGYTF
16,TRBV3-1,CASSQDGGQGRNEQFF
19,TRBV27,CASSSKPLPGRTSTDTQYF
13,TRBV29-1,CSAAGGATETQYF
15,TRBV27,CASSPQAGGTDTQYF
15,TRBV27,CASSPTPVSNQPQHF
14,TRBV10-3,CATHRTGPTDTQYF
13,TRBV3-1,CASGTGGRKTQYF
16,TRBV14,CASSQDLSSGANVLTF
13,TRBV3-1,CASSPGPGGPLHF
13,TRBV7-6,CASSRDEFYEQYF
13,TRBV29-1,CSGVRFKDYEQYF
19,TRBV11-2,CASSLLGTSGGRLYNEQYF
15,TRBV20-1,CSATARAGGADTQYF
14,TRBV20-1,CSAGAGGYQETQYF
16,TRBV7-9,CASSPTPGLAGVTQYF
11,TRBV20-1,CSARENNQQFF
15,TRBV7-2,CASSLDPGPGQPQHF
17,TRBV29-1,CGVEGRTMRGGNNEQFF
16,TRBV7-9,CASSLRGGNIYNEQFF
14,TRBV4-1,CASSQPAGRVEAFF
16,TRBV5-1,CASSLSSGVVTDTQYF
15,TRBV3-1,CASSHTRQVQETQYF
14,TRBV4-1,CASSQVRGAWGYTF
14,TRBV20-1,CSARQTGSPYEQYF
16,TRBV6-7,CASSYPGLADSYEQYF
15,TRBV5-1,CASSLASVVSETQYF
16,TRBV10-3,CAISEFLPGDTDTQYF
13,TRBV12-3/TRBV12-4,CAIPPSRGSGYTF
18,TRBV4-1,CASSQVGGGRDINQPQHF
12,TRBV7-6,CASAGGSGRYTF
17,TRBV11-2,CASSFPTSGGATDTQYF
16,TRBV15,CATSRDRGTGTDTQYF
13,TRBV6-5,CASSYDITNEQFF
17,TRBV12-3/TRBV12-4,CASSPNLQRGYADTQYF
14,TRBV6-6,CASSYVAGGTEAFF
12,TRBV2,CASSVDREPQHF
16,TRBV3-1,CASSQEFEGAIYGYTF
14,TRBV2,CASSEGPPTDTQYF
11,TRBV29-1,CSSGGDGELFF
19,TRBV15,CATSSLGVARGTTNYGYTF
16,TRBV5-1,CASSLEPGNLNYGYTF
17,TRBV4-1,CASSQNQDIQGVGGYTF
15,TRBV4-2,CASSQDFDNYNEQFF
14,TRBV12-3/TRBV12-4,CASRPRGSNTEAFF
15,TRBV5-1,CASSFRQGGFYGYTF
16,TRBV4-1,CASSLSGTEHQETQYF
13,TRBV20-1,CSARLGTDYEQYF
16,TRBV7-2,CVSSERGDSSYNEQFF
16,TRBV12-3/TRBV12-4,CASSNSAGGPLNEQFF
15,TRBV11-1,CASSLEGRTQETQYF